The present T cell receptor beta chain was sequenced within a study of Tregs in tolerant kidney transplant recipients. Overall study results and limits: In tolerant patients, donor-specific Tregs outgrew total Tregs, suggesting antigen-driven expansion. This study did not directly address biological reproducibility. Changing PCR primers prevented nucleotide comparison between some patients' samples.

The repertoire was sequenced with immunoSEQ multiplex PCR; TCRdb's copy has only in-frame clones and lacks some. The listing contains around 15,000 clones. Mixed chimerism was transient after nonmyeloablative marrow transplants from related graft donors. CD4+CD25+CD127- Tregs, CD4+CD25- non-Tregs, CD4 and CD8 cells were sorted. For this clone: Its antigen is not identified. The read falls 3 residues short of the CDR3 end, and the missing part is taken from the germline J gene.

Trimming pared 6 bases from V and 7 bases from J, leaving 16 bases between. CDR3 length equals 13 residues. The germline gives CDR1 SGHRS, CDR2 YFSETQ. The source is a human patient who received a combined kidney and bone marrow transplant. Some T cells may be graft donor cells. Here the sequenced sample was CD4+ T cells from blood (PBMCs), taken 12 months after the transplant. The genes are TRBV5-1 and TRBJ2-5; D might be TRBD2 (6 bases). CDR3 bases read: TGCGCCAGCACCGAACAGGCCGGGGGGACC. Protein sequence: CASTEQAGGT. The full CDR3 reads CASTEQAGGTQYF.